This T cell receptor beta chain was observed in a study of blood T cell repertoires in COVID-19. CDR1 and CDR2 (germline): MNHEY, SVGAGI. V was pared by 10 bases and J by 2 bases, with 6 bases of the junction left unmatched. The CDR3 has 15 residues. Original data processing: Counts of nucleated cells, estimated from reference gene primer amplification, were obtained. Clones were read by immunoSEQ multiplex PCR, and TCRdb kept only the in-frame ones, dropping some. The DNA gave D and trimming, while V, J and clone size come from that table. The repertoire holds approximately 90,000 clones, about nine tenths seen once, with around 5.3% in the top ten.

The source of this sequence is a woman older than 75 with acute or convalescent COVID-19. The specimen sequenced was peripheral blood. The V call is TRBV6-5, the J call TRBJ2-3, with TRBD2 matching 13 bases. CDR3 bases: TGTGCCACTAGGGGACTAGCGGGGCTCACAGATACGCAGTATTTT. Translated: CATRGLAGLTDTQYF.